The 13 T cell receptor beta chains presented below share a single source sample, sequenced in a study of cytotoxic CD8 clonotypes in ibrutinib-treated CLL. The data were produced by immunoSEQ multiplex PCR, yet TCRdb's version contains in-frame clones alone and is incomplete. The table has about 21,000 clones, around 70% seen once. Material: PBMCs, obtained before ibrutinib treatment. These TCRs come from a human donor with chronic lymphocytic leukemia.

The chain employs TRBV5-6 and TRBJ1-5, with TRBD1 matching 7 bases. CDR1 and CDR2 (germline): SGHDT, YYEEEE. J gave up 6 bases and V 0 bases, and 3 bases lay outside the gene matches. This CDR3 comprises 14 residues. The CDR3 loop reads CASSLGTGAQPQHF. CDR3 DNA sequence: TGTGCCAGCAGCTTGGGTACAGGGGCTCAGCCCCAGCATTTT. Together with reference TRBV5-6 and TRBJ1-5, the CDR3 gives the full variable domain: DAGVTQSPTHLIKTRGQQVTLRCSPKSGHDTVSWYQQALGQGPQFIFQYYEEEERQRGNFPDRFSGHQFPNYSSELNVNALLLGDSALYLCASSLGTGAQPQHFGDGTRLSIL.

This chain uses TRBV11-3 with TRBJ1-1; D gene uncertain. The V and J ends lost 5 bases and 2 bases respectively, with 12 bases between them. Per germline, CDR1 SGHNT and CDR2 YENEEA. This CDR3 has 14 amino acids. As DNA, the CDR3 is TGTGCCAGCAGCAGAGACGGAACAAACACTGAAGCTTTCTTT. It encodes CASSRDGTNTEAFF.

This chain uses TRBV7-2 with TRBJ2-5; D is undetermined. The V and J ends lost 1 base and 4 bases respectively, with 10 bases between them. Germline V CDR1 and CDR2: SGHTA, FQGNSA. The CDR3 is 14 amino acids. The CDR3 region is CASSLGLAGETQYF. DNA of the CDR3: TGTGCCAGCAGCTTAGGGCTGGCAGGAGAGACCCAGTACTTC.

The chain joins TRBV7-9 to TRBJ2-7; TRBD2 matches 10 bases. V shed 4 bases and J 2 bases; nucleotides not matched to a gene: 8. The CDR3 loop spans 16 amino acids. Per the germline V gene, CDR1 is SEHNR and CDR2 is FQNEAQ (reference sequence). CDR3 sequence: CASSYPSGGGPYEQYF. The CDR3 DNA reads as TGTGCCAGCAGCTATCCTAGCGGGGGAGGGCCCTACGAGCAGTACTTC.

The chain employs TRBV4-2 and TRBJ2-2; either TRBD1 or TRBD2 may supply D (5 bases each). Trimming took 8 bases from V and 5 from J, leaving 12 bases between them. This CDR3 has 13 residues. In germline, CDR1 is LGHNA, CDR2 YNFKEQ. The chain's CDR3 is CASGTRATGELFF. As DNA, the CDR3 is TGTGCCAGCGGGACCAGAGCGACCGGGGAGCTGTTTTTT.

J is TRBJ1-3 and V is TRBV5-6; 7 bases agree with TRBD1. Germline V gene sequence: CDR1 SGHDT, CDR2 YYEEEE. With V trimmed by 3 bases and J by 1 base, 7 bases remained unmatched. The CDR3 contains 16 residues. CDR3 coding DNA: TGTGCCAGCAGCTGGGGTAGGGGGCGATCTGGAAACACCATATATTTT. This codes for CASSWGRGRSGNTIYF.

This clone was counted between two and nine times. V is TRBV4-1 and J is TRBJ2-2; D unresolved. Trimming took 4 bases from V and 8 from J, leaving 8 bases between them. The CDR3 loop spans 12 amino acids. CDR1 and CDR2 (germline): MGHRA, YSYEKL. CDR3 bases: TGCGCCAGCAGCCTCAGGTCTGGGGAGCTGTTTTTT. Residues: CASSLRSGELFF.

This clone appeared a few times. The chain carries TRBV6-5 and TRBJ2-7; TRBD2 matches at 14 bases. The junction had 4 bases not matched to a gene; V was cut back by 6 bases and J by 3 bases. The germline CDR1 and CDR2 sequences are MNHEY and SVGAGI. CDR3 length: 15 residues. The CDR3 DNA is TGTGCCAGCAGAGGACTAGCGGGGGGTTACTACGAGCAGTACTTC. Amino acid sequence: CASRGLAGGYYEQYF.

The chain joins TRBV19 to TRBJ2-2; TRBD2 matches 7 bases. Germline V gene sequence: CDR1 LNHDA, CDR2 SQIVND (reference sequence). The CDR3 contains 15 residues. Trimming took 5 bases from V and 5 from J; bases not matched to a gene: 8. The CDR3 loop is CASSLVAGGTGELFF. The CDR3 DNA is TGTGCCAGTAGTTTAGTAGCCGGGGGGACCGGGGAGCTGTTTTTT.

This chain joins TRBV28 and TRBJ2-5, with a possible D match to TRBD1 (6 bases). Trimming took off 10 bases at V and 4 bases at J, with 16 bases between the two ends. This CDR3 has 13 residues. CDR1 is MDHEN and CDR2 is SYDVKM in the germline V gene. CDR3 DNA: TGTGCCACCTTAAGGGGGTTCGGAGAGACCCAGTACTTC. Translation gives CATLRGFGETQYF.

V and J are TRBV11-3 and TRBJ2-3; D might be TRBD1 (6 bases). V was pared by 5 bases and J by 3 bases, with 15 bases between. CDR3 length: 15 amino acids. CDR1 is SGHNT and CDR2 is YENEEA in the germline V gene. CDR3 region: CASSVQGLNTDTQYF. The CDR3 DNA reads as TGTGCCAGCAGCGTACAGGGTCTTAATACAGATACGCAGTATTTT.

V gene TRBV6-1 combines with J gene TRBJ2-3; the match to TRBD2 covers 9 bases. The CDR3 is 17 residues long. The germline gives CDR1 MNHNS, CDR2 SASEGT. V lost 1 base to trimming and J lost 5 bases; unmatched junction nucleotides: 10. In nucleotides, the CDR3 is TGTGCCAGCAGTGAAGGGGGAGGCGGGAGGGCCGGAGATACGCAGTATTTT. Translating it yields CASSEGGGGRAGDTQYF.

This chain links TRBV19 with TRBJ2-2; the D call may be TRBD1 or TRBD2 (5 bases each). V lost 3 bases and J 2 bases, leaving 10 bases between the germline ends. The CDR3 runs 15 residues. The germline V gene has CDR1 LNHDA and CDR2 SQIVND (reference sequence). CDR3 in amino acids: CASSMAGRNTGELFF. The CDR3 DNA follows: TGTGCCAGTAGTATGGCAGGGAGAAACACCGGGGAGCTGTTTTTT.